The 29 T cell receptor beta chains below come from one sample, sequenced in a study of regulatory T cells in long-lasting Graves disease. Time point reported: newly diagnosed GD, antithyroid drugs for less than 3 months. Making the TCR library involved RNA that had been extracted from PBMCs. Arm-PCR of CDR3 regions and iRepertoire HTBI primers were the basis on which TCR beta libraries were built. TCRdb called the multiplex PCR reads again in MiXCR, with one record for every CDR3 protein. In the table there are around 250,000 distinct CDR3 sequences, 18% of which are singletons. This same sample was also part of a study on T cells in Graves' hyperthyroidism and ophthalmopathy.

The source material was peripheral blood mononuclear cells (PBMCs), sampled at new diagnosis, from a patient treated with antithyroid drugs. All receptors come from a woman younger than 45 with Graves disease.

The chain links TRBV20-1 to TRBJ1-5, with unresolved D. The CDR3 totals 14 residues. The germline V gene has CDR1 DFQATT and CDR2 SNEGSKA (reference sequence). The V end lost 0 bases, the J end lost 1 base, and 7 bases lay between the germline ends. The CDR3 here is CSAREDVSNQPQHF. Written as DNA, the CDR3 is TGCAGTGCTAGAGAGGACGTGAGCAATCAGCCCCAGCATTTT.

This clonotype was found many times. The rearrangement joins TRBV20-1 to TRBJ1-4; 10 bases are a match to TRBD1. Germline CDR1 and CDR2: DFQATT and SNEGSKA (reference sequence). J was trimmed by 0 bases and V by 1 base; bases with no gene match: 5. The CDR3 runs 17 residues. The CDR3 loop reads CSARGRDRGSTNEKLFF. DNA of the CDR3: TGCAGTGCTAGAGGCCGGGACAGGGGCTCAACTAATGAAAAACTGTTTTTT.

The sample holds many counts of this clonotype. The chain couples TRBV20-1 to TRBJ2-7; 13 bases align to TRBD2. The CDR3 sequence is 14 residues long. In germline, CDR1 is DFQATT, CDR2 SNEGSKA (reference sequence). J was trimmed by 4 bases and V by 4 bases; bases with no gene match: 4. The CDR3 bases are TGCAGTGCTAATCCGGGACTAGCGGGGTACGAGCAGTACTTC. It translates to CSANPGLAGYEQYF.

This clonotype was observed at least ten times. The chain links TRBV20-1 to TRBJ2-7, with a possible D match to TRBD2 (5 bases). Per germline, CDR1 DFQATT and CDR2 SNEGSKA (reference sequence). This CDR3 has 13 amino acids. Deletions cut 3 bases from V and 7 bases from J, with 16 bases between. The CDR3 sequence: CSASLGWTGEQYF. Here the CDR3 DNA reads TGCAGTGCTAGTCTAGGTTGGACGGGGGAGCAGTACTTC.

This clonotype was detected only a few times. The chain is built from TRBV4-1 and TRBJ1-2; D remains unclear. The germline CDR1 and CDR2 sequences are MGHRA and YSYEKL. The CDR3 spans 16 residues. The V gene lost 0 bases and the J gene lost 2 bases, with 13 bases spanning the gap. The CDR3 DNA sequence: TGCGCCAGCAGCCAAGATCGGGTAGAAGCAAACTATGGCTACACCTTC. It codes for CASSQDRVEANYGYTF.

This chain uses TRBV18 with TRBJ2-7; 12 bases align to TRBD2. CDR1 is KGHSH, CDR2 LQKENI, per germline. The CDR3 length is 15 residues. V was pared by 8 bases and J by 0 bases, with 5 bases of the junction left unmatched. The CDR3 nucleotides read TGTGCCAGCAGTTTGACTAGCGGGAGCTCCTACGAGCAGTACTTC. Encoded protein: CASSLTSGSSYEQYF.

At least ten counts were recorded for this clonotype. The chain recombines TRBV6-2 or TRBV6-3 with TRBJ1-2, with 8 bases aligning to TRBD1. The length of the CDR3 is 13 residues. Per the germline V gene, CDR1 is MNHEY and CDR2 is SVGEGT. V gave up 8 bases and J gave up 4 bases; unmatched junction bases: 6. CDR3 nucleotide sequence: TGTGCCAGCCTCTCAGGGGGCGGCTATGGCTACACCTTC. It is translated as CASLSGGGYGYTF.

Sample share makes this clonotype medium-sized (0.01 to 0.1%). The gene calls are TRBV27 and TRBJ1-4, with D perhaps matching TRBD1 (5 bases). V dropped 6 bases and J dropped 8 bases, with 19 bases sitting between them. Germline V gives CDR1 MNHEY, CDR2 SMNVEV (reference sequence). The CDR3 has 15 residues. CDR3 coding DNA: TGTGCCAGCAGCACCGACGGGATGAGGGGAGAAAAACTGTTTTTT. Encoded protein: CASSTDGMRGEKLFF.

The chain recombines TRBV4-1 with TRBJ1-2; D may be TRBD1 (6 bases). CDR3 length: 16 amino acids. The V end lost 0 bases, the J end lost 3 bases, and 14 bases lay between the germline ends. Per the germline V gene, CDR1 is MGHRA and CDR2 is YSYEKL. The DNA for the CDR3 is TGCGCCAGCAGCCAAGATTTTAAAGGGGGGGACTATGGCTACACCTTC. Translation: CASSQDFKGGDYGYTF.

The CDR3 DNA is TGCGCCAGCAGCTCGAGACGCTGGGCAGCTAATGAAAAACTGTTTTTT. It yields the protein CASSSRRWAANEKLFF. The chain has TRBV5-1 and TRBJ1-4; D remains unclear. Germline V lookup: CDR1 SGHRS, CDR2 YFSETQ. This CDR3 spans 16 amino acids. V lost 3 bases to trimming and J lost 3 bases, with 15 bases between them.

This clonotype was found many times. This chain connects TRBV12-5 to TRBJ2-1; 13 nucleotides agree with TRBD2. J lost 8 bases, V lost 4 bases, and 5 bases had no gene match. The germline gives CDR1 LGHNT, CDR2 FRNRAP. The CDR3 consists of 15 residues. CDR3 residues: CASGWGTSGVDEQFF. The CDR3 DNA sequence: TGTGCTAGTGGTTGGGGGACTAGCGGGGTGGATGAGCAGTTCTTC.

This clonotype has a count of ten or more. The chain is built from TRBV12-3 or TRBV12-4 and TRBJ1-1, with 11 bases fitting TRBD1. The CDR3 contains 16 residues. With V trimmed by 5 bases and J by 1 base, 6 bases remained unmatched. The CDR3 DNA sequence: TGTGCCAGCAGTCTTTGGACAGGGGGCACGAACACTGAAGCTTTCTTT. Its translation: CASSLWTGGTNTEAFF.

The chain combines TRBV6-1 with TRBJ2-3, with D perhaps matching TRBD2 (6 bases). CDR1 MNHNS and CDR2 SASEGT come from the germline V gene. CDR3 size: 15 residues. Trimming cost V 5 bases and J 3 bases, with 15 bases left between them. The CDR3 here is CASSTLYGGTDTQYF. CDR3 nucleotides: TGTGCCAGCAGTACCCTGTACGGGGGAACAGATACGCAGTATTTT.

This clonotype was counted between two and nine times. CDR3 sequence reads: CASSFRSRGTGELFF. In DNA, the CDR3 is TGTGCCAGCAGTTTTCGCTCGCGGGGGACCGGGGAGCTGTTTTTT. V gene TRBV6-5 combines with J gene TRBJ2-2, with 7 bases that match TRBD2. Trimming cost V 4 bases and J 5 bases; bases outside gene matches: 7. The CDR3 spans 15 residues. Germline CDR1 reads MNHEY; CDR2 reads SVGAGI.

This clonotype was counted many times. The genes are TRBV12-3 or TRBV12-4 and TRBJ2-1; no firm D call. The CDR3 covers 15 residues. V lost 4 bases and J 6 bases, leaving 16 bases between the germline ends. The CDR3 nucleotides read TGTGCCAGCAGTTATACTAACGGAATCTTCAATGAGCAGTTCTTC. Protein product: CASSYTNGIFNEQFF.

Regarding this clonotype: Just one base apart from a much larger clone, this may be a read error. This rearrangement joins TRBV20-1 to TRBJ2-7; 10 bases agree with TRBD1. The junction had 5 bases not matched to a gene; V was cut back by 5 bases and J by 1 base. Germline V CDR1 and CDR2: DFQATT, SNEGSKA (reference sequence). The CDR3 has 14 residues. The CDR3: CSAPWTGGSYEQYF. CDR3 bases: TGCAGTGCTCCCTGGACAGGGGGATCCTACGAGCAGTACTTC.

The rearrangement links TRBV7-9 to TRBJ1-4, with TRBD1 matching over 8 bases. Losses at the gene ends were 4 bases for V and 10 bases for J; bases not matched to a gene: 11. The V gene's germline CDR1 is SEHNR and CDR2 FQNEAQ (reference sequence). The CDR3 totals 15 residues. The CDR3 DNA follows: TGTGCCAGCAGCTACTCAAGGACAGGGAGCGGAAAACTGTTTTTT. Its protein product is CASSYSRTGSGKLFF.

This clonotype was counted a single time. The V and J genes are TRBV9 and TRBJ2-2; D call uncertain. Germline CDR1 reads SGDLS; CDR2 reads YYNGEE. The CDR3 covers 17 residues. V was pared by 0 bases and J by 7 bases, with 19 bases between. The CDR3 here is CASSVGHRTQRIGELFF. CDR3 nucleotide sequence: TGTGCCAGCAGCGTAGGACATCGGACCCAAAGAATCGGGGAGCTGTTTTTT.

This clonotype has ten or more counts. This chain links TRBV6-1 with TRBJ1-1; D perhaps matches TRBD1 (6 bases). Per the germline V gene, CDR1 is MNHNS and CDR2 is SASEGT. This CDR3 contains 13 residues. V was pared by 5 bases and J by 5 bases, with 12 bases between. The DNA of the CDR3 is TGTGCCAGCAGTATTCGGGGGGCGACTGAAGCTTTCTTT. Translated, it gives CASSIRGATEAFF.

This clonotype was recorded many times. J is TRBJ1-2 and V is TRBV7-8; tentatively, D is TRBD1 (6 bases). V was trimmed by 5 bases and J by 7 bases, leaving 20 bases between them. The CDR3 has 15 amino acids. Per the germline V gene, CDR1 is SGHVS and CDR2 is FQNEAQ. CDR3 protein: CASSGNRGARLGYTF. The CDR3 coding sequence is TGTGCCAGCAGCGGGAACCGGGGGGCGCGTCTTGGCTACACCTTC.

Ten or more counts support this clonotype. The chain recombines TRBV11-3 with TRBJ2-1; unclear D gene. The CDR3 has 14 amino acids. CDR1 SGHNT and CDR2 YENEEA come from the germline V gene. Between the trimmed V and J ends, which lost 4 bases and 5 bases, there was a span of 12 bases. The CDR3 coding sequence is TGTGCCAGCAGCTCATGGGCATCGAACAATGAGCAGTTCTTC. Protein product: CASSSWASNNEQFF.

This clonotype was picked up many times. In DNA, the CDR3 is TGTGCCAGCAGGCCCACTCAGGGCGAGCAGTTCTTC. This encodes CASRPTQGEQFF. V is TRBV12-3 or TRBV12-4 and J is TRBJ2-1; TRBD1 might be the D (5 bases). Trimming stripped 6 bases from V and 10 bases from J, with 13 bases between. This CDR3 has 12 residues.

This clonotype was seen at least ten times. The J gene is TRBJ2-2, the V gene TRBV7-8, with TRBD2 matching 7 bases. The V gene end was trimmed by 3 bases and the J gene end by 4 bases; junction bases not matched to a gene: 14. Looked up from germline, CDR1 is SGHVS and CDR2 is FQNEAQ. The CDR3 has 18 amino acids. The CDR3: CASSLPREGIEITGELFF. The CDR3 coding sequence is TGTGCCAGCAGCTTGCCGAGGGAGGGTATTGAGATCACCGGGGAGCTGTTTTTT.

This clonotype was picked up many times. The CDR3 sequence: CASSPGPRNTEAFF. The DNA of the CDR3 is TGTGCCAGCAGCCCCGGCCCGAGGAACACTGAAGCTTTCTTT. This chain connects TRBV3-1 to TRBJ1-1; unclear D gene. CDR3 length equals 14 residues. V shed 4 bases and J shed 1 base, with 10 bases lying between them. Germline CDR1 LGHDT, CDR2 YNNKEL (reference sequence).

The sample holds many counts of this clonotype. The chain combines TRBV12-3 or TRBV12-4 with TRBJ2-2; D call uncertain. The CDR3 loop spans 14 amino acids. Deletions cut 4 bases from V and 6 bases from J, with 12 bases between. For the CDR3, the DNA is TGTGCCAGCAGTTCTAACTACCCGCCCGGGGAGCTGTTTTTT. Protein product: CASSSNYPPGELFF.

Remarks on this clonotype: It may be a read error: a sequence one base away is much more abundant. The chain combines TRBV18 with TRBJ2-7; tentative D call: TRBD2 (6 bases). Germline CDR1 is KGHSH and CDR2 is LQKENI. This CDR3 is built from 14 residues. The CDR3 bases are TGTGCCAGCTCACCTAGACGGGACTCCTACGGGCAGTACTTC. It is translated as CASSPRRDSYGQYF.

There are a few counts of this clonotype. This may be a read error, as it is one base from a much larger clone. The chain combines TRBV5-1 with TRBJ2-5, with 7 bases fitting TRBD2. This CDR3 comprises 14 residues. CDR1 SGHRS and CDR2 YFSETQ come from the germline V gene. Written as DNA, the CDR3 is TGCGCCAACAGCTTTGCTAGCGGCGGAGAGACCCAGTACTTC. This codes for CANSFASGGETQYF.

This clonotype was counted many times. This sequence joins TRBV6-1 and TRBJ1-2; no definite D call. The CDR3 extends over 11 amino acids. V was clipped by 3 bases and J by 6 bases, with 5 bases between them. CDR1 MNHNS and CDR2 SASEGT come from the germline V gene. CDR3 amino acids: CASSDFDGYTF. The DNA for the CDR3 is TGTGCCAGCAGTGATTTTGATGGCTACACCTTC.

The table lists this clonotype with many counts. CDR3 DNA sequence: TGCAGTGCTAGATCCTCTTCAGGGTTTCGCTACACCTTC. Translated: CSARSSSGFRYTF. This chain joins TRBV20-1 and TRBJ1-2, with a possible D match to TRBD1 (5 bases). There are 13 residues in the CDR3. Germline assignment: CDR1 DFQATT and CDR2 SNEGSKA (reference sequence). The V end lost 2 bases, the J end lost 9 bases, and 16 bases lay between the germline ends.